This T cell receptor beta chain stems from a study of T cell responses to AZD1222 COVID-19 vaccine. Across the whole study: Pooled together were second doses at about 4 or about 12 weeks. Findings and caveats of the study: Of the AZD1222 recipients, only six were seropositive at baseline. Donors were largely white British and mainly female; clonal diversity was possibly underestimated. Epitopes outside B.1.351 and B.1.1.7 mutated regions reportedly drew nearly half of spike TCRs.

Data came from immunoSEQ multiplex PCR; TCRdb stores just in-frame clones and leaves some out. The table lists 150,000 to 200,000 clones, roughly nine tenths of them singletons. On this clone itself: Antigen specificity is unknown.

V gave up 6 bases and J gave up 3 bases, with 11 bases separating them. The CDR3 is 13 residues long. CDR1 is LGHDT, CDR2 YNNKEL, per germline (reference sequence). The sequencing used peripheral blood, collected on day 0 of AZD1222 vaccination. The rearrangement links TRBV3-1 (or the pseudogene TRBV3-2) to TRBJ1-1; no definite D call. The receptor was isolated from an adult in good health. CDR3 sequence: CASRSGGDTEAFF. For the CDR3, the DNA is TGTGCCAGCAGGTCGGGAGGCGACACTGAAGCTTTCTTT.